Below, 18 T cell receptor beta chains from the same sample are listed, as sequenced in a study of blood T cells in healthy people across ages. Primed by a sample-barcoded 5' primer and a J-beta primer mix, a second PCR proceeded for 7 to 11 cycles. Using its own MiXCR run on the 5' RACE reads, TCRdb lists one record per CDR3 protein. The sample gives roughly 800,000 distinct CDR3 sequences, about 37% of which show up once; about an eighth is in the top ten. Input material: blood. Receptor source: a man aged 18 to 30 in good health.

Notes on this clonotype: A much larger clone differs by one base, so this may be a read error. The chain has TRBV20-1 and TRBJ2-7; TRBD1 might be the D (5 bases). The better agreement between TRBJ2-5 and the DNA end casts doubt on the J call. Germline CDR1 and CDR2: DFQATT and SNEGSKA (reference sequence). This CDR3 is 14 amino acids long. The CDR3 reads CCARPTADEETQYF. The CDR3 DNA follows: TGCTGTGCTAGGCCGACAGCAGACGAAGAGACCCAGTACTTC.

With regard to this clonotype: A much larger clone sits a single nucleotide away, making a read error possible. The rearrangement joins TRBV7-2 to TRBJ1-5; 8 bases are shared with TRBD1. CDR3 length equals 14 residues. Germline V gene data show CDR1 as SGHTA and CDR2 as FQGNSA. CDR3 sequence (DNA): TGTGCCAGCAGCTATCAGGGGGCGAACCAGCCCCAGAATTTT. This codes for CASSYQGANQPQNF.

In this sample, this clonotype turned up many times. The junction shows a germline mismatch at one end, possibly a read error. The chain couples TRBV7-7 to TRBJ2-1; 8 bases agree with TRBD1. There are 13 residues in the CDR3. Germline assignment: CDR1 SSHAT and CDR2 FNYEAQ (reference sequence). CDR3 sequence (DNA): TGTGCTAGCAGCAGACAGGGGTGGAATGAGCAGTTCTTC. As protein: CASSRQGWNEQFF.

The V and J genes are TRBV7-8 and TRBJ2-3, with TRBD2 matching 7 bases. The CDR3 is 15 amino acids. Germline V gene lookup returns CDR1 SGHVS and CDR2 FQNEAQ. Trimming took 5 bases from V and 1 from J; bases not matched to a gene: 6. The CDR3 DNA reads TGTGCCAGCAGCCAAGGACTAGGCCGCACAGATACGCAGTATTTT. Protein sequence: CASSQGLGRTDTQYF. The whole variable domain, remainder taken from reference TRBV7-8 and TRBJ2-3, is GAGVSQSPRYKVAKRGQDVALRCDPISGHVSLFWYQQALGQGPEFLTYFQNEAQLDKSGLPSDRFFAERPEGSVSTLKIQRTQQEDSAVYLCASSQGLGRTDTQYFGPGTRLTVL.

The gene calls are TRBV7-9 and TRBJ1-2; no firm D call. Trimming shortened V by 4 bases and J by 4 bases, and 10 bases separated the two germline ends. This CDR3 is 13 amino acids long. The germline gives CDR1 SEHNR, CDR2 FQNEAQ (reference sequence). The CDR3 DNA is TGTGCCAGCAGCTCCGACACCGTCTATGGCTACACCTTC. Amino acid sequence: CASSSDTVYGYTF.

This clonotype was detected a few times. The genes are TRBV6-2 or TRBV6-3 and TRBJ1-5, with D perhaps TRBD1 (5 bases). The ends were cut back, 0 bases at V and 4 bases at J, with 13 bases in the middle. In germline, CDR1 is MNHEY, CDR2 SVGEGT. CDR3 length equals 16 residues. The CDR3, as DNA: TGTGCCAGCAGTTACTCGAGCGGGGGAAGGAATCAGCCCCAGCATTTT. It specifies CASSYSSGGRNQPQHF.

This clonotype appeared a few times. This CDR3 is CSAPSRGGYTDTQYF. In nucleotides, the CDR3 is TGCAGTGCACCATCGAGGGGGGGCTACACAGATACGCAGTATTTT. The chain links TRBV20-1 to TRBJ2-3; tentatively, D is TRBD2 (7 bases). V was shortened by 6 bases and J by 2 bases, with 18 bases between the two germline ends. Germline V gives CDR1 DFQATT, CDR2 SNEGSKA (reference sequence). This CDR3 is 15 amino acids long.

This clonotype was seen a few times. The CDR3 DNA reads as TGTGCCAGCAGTACCCAACAGGGGAGGGAAAACATTCAGTACTTC. Amino acids: CASSTQQGRENIQYF. This chain joins TRBV12-3 or TRBV12-4 and TRBJ2-4; D might be TRBD1 or TRBD2, each matching 7 bases. The CDR3 consists of 15 residues. Trimming left V 5 bases short and J 5 bases short, with 16 bases between.

The chain is built from TRBV5-1 and TRBJ2-3; D may be TRBD2 (5 bases). The germline V gene has CDR1 SGHRS and CDR2 YFSETQ. V was clipped by 3 bases and J by 4 bases, with 12 bases between them. This CDR3 region has 14 residues. The CDR3 spells CASSSSGPADTQYF. As DNA, the CDR3 is TGCGCCAGCAGCTCAAGCGGTCCCGCAGATACGCAGTATTTT.

The genes are TRBV20-1 and TRBJ2-5; 10 bases fit TRBD2. This CDR3 spans 17 amino acids. Trimming at V came to 0 bases and at J to 11 bases, leaving 18 bases not matched to a gene. Germline V CDR1 and CDR2: DFQATT, SNEGSKA (reference sequence). This chain's CDR3 is CSAREGDPSGRSYEQYF. DNA for the CDR3: TGCAGTGCTAGAGAGGGGGACCCTAGCGGGAGATCCTATGAGCAGTACTTC.

This clonotype has more than one count but fewer than ten. The gene calls are TRBV12-3 or TRBV12-4 and TRBJ1-6, with TRBD1 matching 12 bases. The CDR3 is made up of 19 amino acids. Losses at the gene ends were 8 bases for V and 9 bases for J; bases not matched to a gene: 20. The CDR3 DNA sequence: TGTGCCAGCCGCTCTTTTTTCGGGACAGGGGGCAGGGATAGTTCACCCCTCCACTTT. Translating it yields CASRSFFGTGGRDSSPLHF.

About this clonotype itself: A much more abundant neighbour one base away suggests this may be a read error. The chain uses TRBV12-3 or TRBV12-4 and TRBJ2-1; a weak D match, TRBD2 (7 bases). The J call may be faulty, since TRBJ2-7 better matches the DNA end. The CDR3 is 17 residues long. In DNA, the CDR3 is TGTGCCAGCAAAAAGGCGGGGGCGACCAGCTCCTACAATGAGCAGTACTTC. It specifies CASKKAGATSSYNEQYF.

The J gene is TRBJ2-3, the V gene TRBV10-2; D tentatively fits TRBD1 or TRBD2 (5 bases each). The V and J ends lost 8 bases and 2 bases respectively, with 8 bases between them. The CDR3 consists of 12 residues. Germline CDR1 and CDR2: WSHSY and SAAADI. CDR3 region: CASGGFTDTQYF. The DNA of the CDR3 is TGCGCCAGCGGGGGATTCACAGATACGCAGTATTTT.

The chain links TRBV7-2 to TRBJ1-1; D may be TRBD1 (5 bases). The V and J ends lost 4 bases and 1 base respectively, with 13 bases between them. The CDR3 has 15 residues. Germline V gene sequence: CDR1 SGHTA, CDR2 FQGNSA. CDR3 residues: CASSSIDRPNTEAFF. CDR3 nucleotides: TGTGCCAGCAGCTCCATTGACAGACCGAACACTGAAGCTTTCTTT.

The sample holds many counts of this clonotype. The chain has TRBV12-3 or TRBV12-4 and TRBJ1-2, with TRBD1 matching over 8 bases. Losses at the gene ends were 3 bases for V and 0 bases for J; bases not matched to a gene: 3. The length of the CDR3 is 15 residues. In nucleotides, the CDR3 is TGTGCCAGCAGTTTGACGGACAGGGCTAACTATGGCTACACCTTC. It encodes CASSLTDRANYGYTF.

The count of this clonotype is one. This clone may be a read error of a much larger clone one base away. The chain carries TRBV12-3 or TRBV12-4 and TRBJ2-7, with D perhaps TRBD1 (7 bases). The V gene lost 6 bases and the J gene lost 0 bases, with 18 bases spanning the gap. The CDR3 loop spans 16 amino acids. The CDR3 DNA is TGTGCCAGCAGCCTTGCAGGGGGGTTCTCCTCCTACGAGCAGTACTTC. This codes for CASSLAGGFSSYEQYF.

This clonotype has a handful of counts. The chain carries TRBV29-1 and TRBJ1-2; D gene ambiguous. This CDR3 has 14 residues. Germline V CDR1 and CDR2: SQVTM, ANQGSEA. The V end lost 3 bases, the J end lost 0 bases, and 11 bases lay between the germline ends. As DNA, the CDR3 is TGCAGCGTTGAGATGACGACGCCTAACTATGGCTACACCTTC. It encodes CSVEMTTPNYGYTF.

This clonotype has a handful of counts. The rearrangement joins TRBV28 to TRBJ2-3, with 10 nucleotides matching TRBD2. The CDR3 has 17 amino acids. CDR1 is MDHEN and CDR2 is SYDVKM in the germline V gene. Germline trimming cut 2 bases from V and 2 bases from J; bases unmatched to any gene: 7. CDR3 residues: CASSLGPSGGHTDTQYF. DNA for the CDR3: TGTGCCAGCAGTTTAGGGCCTAGCGGGGGCCACACAGATACGCAGTATTTT.